This section outlines one T cell receptor (beta chain) sequence together with its context. Antigen specificity is unknown. The entry originates in a study of siplizumab effects on memory and regulatory T cells. The study assayed some 110,000 TCR templates per sample. The method was immunoSEQ multiplex PCR; TCRdb's version includes in-frame clones alone and lacks a portion of them. The sample includes roughly 100,000 clones, approximately 90% of them seen just once. Germline loops: CDR1 KGHSH, CDR2 LQKENI. V was clipped by 1 base and J by 4 bases, with 7 bases between them. The CDR3 totals 13 residues. Study conclusions and caveats: The study found that mappable alloreactive CD4+ clones averaged around 69% Treg-derived with siplizumab and around 30% in controls. Mapping to unstimulated subsets was achieved for only a minor fraction of alloreactive clones.

The rearrangement joins TRBV18 to TRBJ1-2; a weak D match, TRBD1 (5 bases). Sequencing was performed on CD4+ T cells sorted from blood. The TCR sequence derives from a human donor in good health. The CDR3 DNA sequence: TGTGCCAGCTCACCACTGGGGACCTATGGCTACACCTTC. It yields the protein CASSPLGTYGYTF.